The 20 T cell receptor beta chains presented below share a single source sample, sequenced in a study of T cell repertoires in cytomegalovirus infection (dated 2019 in TCRdb). The treatment or condition label corresponds to: in vitro stimulation with specific CMV peptide epitopes to enrich CMV-specific T cells. Sequencing was performed on an Illumina HiSeq 1500. TCRdb ran its own pipeline on the public reads, namely fastp trimming at Q25 and MiXCR clone calling, and kept in-frame beta chains. Each CDR3 protein gets just one entry, which takes the most common genes and DNA from the rows behind it. A total of approximately 990,000 distinct CDR3 sequences appear in this sample, around 32% of them only once. Over 13% of the sample rests with the top ten. The antigens for these receptors are not known. The sequencing here drew on cultured CD8+ T cells from PBMCs, taken from culture after CMV antigen stimulation. These receptors were collected from a human donor in good health (CMV status not recorded). Some clones in this sample may be carry-over from other donors' samples.

The chain joins TRBV10-3 to TRBJ2-7; no reliable D call. Trimming took off 2 bases at V and 0 bases at J, with 5 bases between the two ends. The CDR3 runs 13 residues. Germline assignment: CDR1 ENHRY and CDR2 SYGVKD. This CDR3 is CAISEGLSYEQYV. CDR3 DNA: TGTGCCATCAGTGAGGGGCTCTCCTACGAGCAGTACGTC.

The genes are TRBV11-2 and TRBJ2-3; D unresolved. CDR1 is SGHAT and CDR2 is FQNNGV in the germline V gene. CDR3 length: 14 residues. The V end lost 1 base, the J end lost 2 bases, and 7 bases lay between the germline ends. In DNA form, the CDR3 reads TGTGCCAGCAGCTTAGTTGGCAACACAGATACGCAGTATTTT. This sequence encodes CASSLVGNTDTQYF.

This clonotype was seen only a few times. The chain joins TRBV4-1 to TRBJ2-3; tentatively, D is TRBD2 (6 bases). The CDR3 length is 16 residues. Trimming cost V 0 bases and J 1 base, with 11 bases left between them. Germline CDR1 MGHRA, CDR2 YSYEKL. Here the CDR3 DNA reads TGCGCCAGCAGCCAAGAATTCGGCGGGGGCACAGATACGCAGTATTTT. It specifies CASSQEFGGGTDTQYF.

This sequence joins TRBV7-3 and TRBJ2-2, with 8 bases aligning to TRBD2. This CDR3 has 15 residues. Germline trimming cut 5 bases from V and 7 bases from J; bases unmatched to any gene: 9. The V gene's germline CDR1 is SGHTA and CDR2 FQGTGA. This CDR3 reads CASSPFSGVDGELFF. The DNA for the CDR3 is TGTGCCAGCAGCCCCTTTAGCGGGGTTGACGGGGAGCTGTTTTTT. Full variable domain (rest looked up from reference TRBV7-3 and TRBJ2-2): GAGVSQTPSNKVTEKGKYVELRCDPISGHTALYWYRQSLGQGPEFLIYFQGTGAADDSGLPNDRFFAVRPEGSVSTLKIQRTERGDSAVYLCASSPFSGVDGELFFGEGSRLTVL.

J is TRBJ2-2 and V is TRBV5-1; D is undetermined. With 1 base removed from V and 7 bases from J, the gap between germline ends came to 5 bases. Germline V gene sequence: CDR1 SGHRS, CDR2 YFSETQ. The CDR3 runs to 12 residues. CDR3 residues: CASSLNIGELFF. DNA of the CDR3: TGCGCCAGCAGCTTGAATATCGGGGAGCTGTTTTTT.

The chain uses TRBV4-1 and TRBJ1-4; TRBD1 matches at 8 bases. Germline V gene data show CDR1 as MGHRA and CDR2 as YSYEKL. The J segment lost 3 bases and the V segment lost 4 bases, leaving 4 bases of the junction unmatched. The CDR3 has 15 residues. CDR3 sequence (DNA): TGCGCCAGCAGCCGAACAGGGGGGTCTAATGAAAAACTGTTTTTT. Translating it yields CASSRTGGSNEKLFF.

This clonotype was recorded a few times. The genes are TRBV2 and TRBJ2-5; TRBD2 might be the D (5 bases). The CDR3 spans 15 residues. The V and J ends lost 7 bases and 5 bases respectively, with 20 bases between them. Germline CDR1 is SNHLY and CDR2 is FYNNEI. The CDR3 DNA reads TGTGCCAGCAAGGACCCACGGGTATCGGGGGAGACCCAGTACTTC. Its translation: CASKDPRVSGETQYF.

V and J are TRBV4-3 and TRBJ1-1, with TRBD1 identical over 9 bases. The CDR3 has 14 residues. CDR1 is LGHNA, CDR2 YSLEER, per germline. V lost 6 bases to trimming and J lost 7 bases; unmatched junction nucleotides: 9. The CDR3 loop reads CASRPGTGPLEAFF. In DNA, the CDR3 is TGCGCCAGCAGGCCCGGGACAGGGCCTCTTGAAGCTTTCTTT.

CDR3 sequence: CASSETGDKLILAGAYNEQFF. DNA for the CDR3: TGTGCCAGCAGTGAAACGGGGGACAAATTGATTCTAGCGGGGGCCTACAATGAGCAGTTCTTC. V and J are TRBV2 and TRBJ2-1, with 10 positions matching TRBD2. The CDR3 consists of 21 residues. Germline V lookup: CDR1 SNHLY, CDR2 FYNNEI. The junction had 18 bases not matched to a gene; V was cut back by 2 bases and J by 2 bases.

The chain is built from TRBV20-1 and TRBJ1-2; possible D gene TRBD1, 6 bases. Trimming cost V 4 bases and J 3 bases, with 21 bases left between them. Germline CDR1 reads DFQATT; CDR2 reads SNEGSKA (reference sequence). This CDR3 spans 16 amino acids. As DNA, the CDR3 is TGCAGTGCTATAGACAGGCCGCTCACATTATACTATGGCTACACCTTC. Its protein is CSAIDRPLTLYYGYTF.

This clonotype was seen repeatedly, ten times or more. The chain carries TRBV7-2 and TRBJ2-1, with 11 bases aligning to TRBD2. V trimming: 2 bases; J trimming: 0 bases; junction bases outside the gene matches: 6. The CDR3 extends over 18 amino acids. The V gene's germline CDR1 is SGHTA and CDR2 FQGNSA. This CDR3 is CASSLNSGGASSYNEQFF. Written as DNA, the CDR3 is TGTGCCAGCAGCTTAAATAGCGGGGGGGCAAGCTCCTACAATGAGCAGTTCTTC.

This clonotype was picked up a small number of times. This chain joins TRBV12-3 or TRBV12-4 and TRBJ2-3, with 8 bases aligning to TRBD2. With 5 bases clipped from V and 2 bases from J, the junction kept 9 bases outside the gene matches. The CDR3 is 16 residues long. CDR3 DNA: TGTGCCAGCAGTCCTCGAGCGGGGGACTCCACAGATACGCAGTATTTT. It yields the protein CASSPRAGDSTDTQYF.

This clonotype came up a few times. The chain couples TRBV5-8 to TRBJ2-1; 7 nucleotides align to TRBD1. This CDR3 contains 17 residues. The V and J ends lost 6 bases and 4 bases, in that order; junction bases with no gene match: 16. Germline V gene sequence: CDR1 SGHTS, CDR2 YDEGEE. The DNA for the CDR3 is TGTGCCAGCACTAGGGGGCCGGAGGACTTGCCTTACAATGAGCAGTTCTTC. The encoded protein is CASTRGPEDLPYNEQFF.

In the case of this clonotype: This may be a read error: a much more frequent sequence differs by one nucleotide. V usage is TRBV7-2 and J usage is TRBJ1-6; 7 bases align to TRBD1. The CDR3 is 16 amino acids. Germline V CDR1 and CDR2: SGHTA, FQGNSA. The CDR3 nucleotides read TGTGCCAGCAGCTTAGGACAGGGCCTATATAAATCACCCCTCCACTTT. It is translated as CASSLGQGLYKSPLHF.

As concerns this clonotype: Relative to the germline gene, one junction end is altered; a read error may explain this. The J gene is TRBJ1-5, the V gene TRBV7-8; D unclear. CDR1 and CDR2 from the germline V gene are SGHVS and FQNEAQ. The CDR3 runs 15 residues. The CDR3 loop reads CVSSLGPANNQPQHF. In DNA, the CDR3 is TGTGTCAGCAGCCTCGGACCGGCCAACAATCAGCCCCAGCATTTT.

The chain has TRBV11-3 and TRBJ2-3; D unclear. V was shortened by 4 bases and J by 0 bases, with 8 bases between the two germline ends. Germline V CDR1 and CDR2: SGHNT, YENEEA. The CDR3 is 14 amino acids. This CDR3 reads CASSSSDSTDTQYF. CDR3 DNA: TGTGCCAGCAGCTCCTCGGACAGCACAGATACGCAGTATTTT.

This clonotype was detected only a few times. The chain recombines TRBV6-6 with TRBJ1-2, with 7 bases lining up with TRBD1. Germline V gene lookup returns CDR1 MNHNY and CDR2 SVGAGI (reference sequence). CDR3 length: 14 residues. Unmatched junction bases numbered 6, after V lost 7 bases and J lost 1 base. The CDR3 is CASTSGGGNYGYTF. The CDR3 DNA is TGTGCCAGCACCTCAGGGGGGGGTAACTATGGCTACACCTTC.

A few counts support this clonotype. V gene TRBV20-1 combines with J gene TRBJ1-6; 7 bases fit TRBD1. V was pared by 2 bases and J by 7 bases, with 8 bases of the junction left unmatched. Germline-derived CDR1 and CDR2 are DFQATT and SNEGSKA (reference sequence). The CDR3 length is 15 residues. The CDR3 DNA reads TGCAGTGCTAGAATGGTCAGGGGGTCGAATTCACCCCTCCACTTT. This codes for CSARMVRGSNSPLHF.

This clonotype was recorded a few times. V and J are TRBV27 and TRBJ1-2; D is unresolved. Trimming removed 3 bases from V and 6 bases from J, with 17 bases in between. The germline gives CDR1 MNHEY, CDR2 SMNVEV (reference sequence). CDR3 length equals 15 residues. The CDR3 protein is CASSFSTVSPDGYTF. The CDR3, as DNA: TGTGCCAGCAGTTTCAGTACGGTCTCTCCCGATGGCTACACCTTC.

This clonotype was detected a few times. The chain couples TRBV9 to TRBJ1-1; D not resolved. Trimming removed 0 bases at V and 4 bases at J, with 4 bases between. The CDR3 totals 12 residues. The germline CDR1 and CDR2 sequences are SGDLS and YYNGEE. CDR3 in amino acids: CASSVGPTEAFF. The CDR3 DNA sequence: TGTGCCAGCAGCGTAGGGCCCACTGAAGCTTTCTTT.